One sample yielded the 27 T cell receptor beta chains listed below, sequenced in a study of T cells expressing NK-cell markers. TCRdb reprocessed the 5' RACE reads, keeping one entry per CDR3 protein, no DNA. The table for this sample gives over 150,000 distinct CDR3 sequences. Material: blood T cells: a sorted CD56 or NKG2C T cell subset, CD4+ or CD8+ T cells, or bulk PBMC T cells (not recorded which). These receptors were obtained from a woman aged 50 to 60 in good health.

The CDR3 sequence is CSAHSGGAGHTGELFF. J is TRBJ2-2 and V is TRBV29-1; the D call of TRBD1 rests on TCRdb alone, since no DNA is present to check it. Germline V gene sequence: CDR1 SQVTM, CDR2 ANQGSEA. The CDR3 has 16 amino acids.

The J gene is TRBJ2-1, the V gene TRBV5-1. This CDR3 has 14 residues. From germline, CDR1 is SGHRS and CDR2 YFSETQ. CDR3 sequence reads: CASSLAGLDNEQFF.

The rearrangement links TRBV20-1 to TRBJ2-7. Germline-derived CDR1 and CDR2 are DFQATT and SNEGSKA (reference sequence). The CDR3 totals 15 residues. The CDR3 loop reads CSARDGFGINYEQYF.

J is TRBJ2-2 and V is TRBV10-3; TCRdb's D call of TRBD1 is untestable without DNA. The length of the CDR3 is 14 residues. CDR1 is ENHRY and CDR2 is SYGVKD in the germline V gene. CDR3 sequence reads: CAISPTGNTGELFF.

The rearrangement joins TRBV24-1 to TRBJ1-1; the TCRdb call, TRBD1, lacks DNA for checking. Germline V gene data show CDR1 as KGHDR and CDR2 as SFDVKD. The CDR3 sequence is 15 residues long. This chain's CDR3 is CATSDLNRLSTEAFF.

The genes are TRBV5-1 and TRBJ2-7; checking the TCRdb D call of TRBD1 is not possible without DNA. Germline-derived CDR1 and CDR2 are SGHRS and YFSETQ. The CDR3 length is 14 residues. The CDR3 sequence is CASSPTPTSYEQYF.

The chain links TRBV7-2 to TRBJ2-2. The germline CDR1 and CDR2 sequences are SGHTA and FQGNSA. This CDR3 comprises 11 residues. CDR3: CASSSDGELFF.

The rearrangement joins TRBV5-1 to TRBJ1-2; the D call from TCRdb, TRBD1, cannot be confirmed without DNA. The CDR3 is 18 amino acids. Germline lookup yields CDR1 SGHRS and CDR2 YFSETQ. CDR3 sequence reads: CASSLSGTANSYPHGYTF.

The chain carries TRBV5-1 and TRBJ1-4. The CDR3 covers 17 residues. The germline V gene has CDR1 SGHRS and CDR2 YFSETQ. CDR3: CASSLGSRGPTNEKLFF.

This CDR3 reads CASSLGGTENEQFF. The rearrangement joins TRBV13 to TRBJ2-1; TCRdb reports TRBD1, a call that lacks DNA to check it against. Germline CDR1 reads PRHDT; CDR2 reads FYEKMQ (reference sequence). The CDR3 sequence is 14 residues long.

V is TRBV20-1 and J is TRBJ2-1; TCRdb picks TRBD2, but there is no DNA to check that call. This CDR3 spans 14 amino acids. Per germline, CDR1 DFQATT and CDR2 SNEGSKA (reference sequence). This CDR3 reads CSATSSGAYNEQFF.

V is TRBV4-1 and J is TRBJ1-1. The CDR3 loop spans 18 amino acids. Germline V gene lookup returns CDR1 MGHRA and CDR2 YSYEKL. The CDR3: CASSQESLIGDTNTEAFF.

The rearrangement uses TRBV7-3 and TRBJ2-7; TCRdb's assignment of TRBD1 cannot be checked, as there is no DNA. Germline V gene lookup returns CDR1 SGHTA and CDR2 FQGTGA. The CDR3 has 15 amino acids. Here the CDR3 reads CASSSGQGARWEQYF.

J is TRBJ2-3 and V is TRBV4-1; TCRdb lists TRBD2, though no DNA is available to test this call. Per the germline V gene, CDR1 is MGHRA and CDR2 is YSYEKL. The CDR3 runs 17 residues. The CDR3 region is CASSPADYTIGTDTQYF.

The rearrangement joins TRBV19 to TRBJ1-5. This CDR3 comprises 14 residues. Per germline, CDR1 LNHDA and CDR2 SQIVND (reference sequence). CDR3 protein: CASTSPRQFQPQHF.

The chain employs TRBV4-1 and TRBJ2-5; the TCRdb call, TRBD2, lacks DNA for checking. Germline-derived CDR1 and CDR2 are MGHRA and YSYEKL. This CDR3 has 17 residues. The CDR3 reads CASSQVSSGLYQETQYF.

The V and J genes are TRBV20-1 and TRBJ1-2; TCRdb indicates TRBD1, and absent DNA this call remains unverified. CDR1 is DFQATT and CDR2 is SNEGSKA in the germline V gene (reference sequence). CDR3 length: 12 residues. The CDR3 reads CSAKGGPDGYTF.

This chain links TRBV7-8 with TRBJ2-2. Germline loops: CDR1 SGHVS, CDR2 FQNEAQ. This CDR3 has 14 residues. The CDR3 loop is CASSLKAKSGELFF.

The chain joins TRBV29-1 to TRBJ2-1; TCRdb picks TRBD2, but there is no DNA to check that call. The CDR3 is 14 residues long. Germline CDR1 and CDR2: SQVTM and ANQGSEA. CDR3 loop: CSVAGVAGEREQFF.

The chain links TRBV12-3 or TRBV12-4 to TRBJ2-1; the TRBD2 assignment by TCRdb is unverifiable without DNA. CDR3 length equals 16 residues. CDR3 residues: CASSGTMRETYNEQFF.

V usage is TRBV4-1 and J usage is TRBJ2-7; the TRBD1 assignment by TCRdb is unverifiable without DNA. The CDR3 covers 16 residues. Germline lookup yields CDR1 MGHRA and CDR2 YSYEKL. The CDR3 region is CASSQLSGTARHEQYF.

The rearrangement joins TRBV5-1 to TRBJ2-7. The CDR3 consists of 17 residues. Germline CDR1 reads SGHRS; CDR2 reads YFSETQ. CDR3: CASSFELLAGPSYEQYF.

The chain's CDR3 is CAHGTAKETQYF. The chain uses TRBV12-3 or TRBV12-4 and TRBJ2-5; TCRdb proposes TRBD1, but this gene call is untestable without DNA. The CDR3 sequence is 12 residues long.

The gene calls are TRBV5-1 and TRBJ2-1; the TCRdb D gene call, TRBD1, has no DNA to confirm it. CDR3 size: 15 residues. Germline CDR1 and CDR2: SGHRS and YFSETQ. The CDR3 reads CASSTGDRGYNEQFF.

The CDR3 region is CASRGGHSTDTQYF. The rearrangement joins TRBV7-9 to TRBJ2-3; absent DNA, TCRdb's TRBD1 call cannot be checked. The V gene's germline CDR1 is SEHNR and CDR2 FQNEAQ (reference sequence). This CDR3 has 14 residues.

This chain connects TRBV6-5 to TRBJ2-1. The CDR3 consists of 13 residues. Germline V CDR1 and CDR2: MNHEY, SVGAGI. CDR3 in amino acids: CASYYSLGNEQFF.

V and J are TRBV20-1 and TRBJ1-2; TCRdb calls TRBD1, which cannot be checked without DNA. From germline, CDR1 is DFQATT and CDR2 SNEGSKA (reference sequence). The CDR3 is 16 amino acids. The CDR3 sequence: CSASNLEGVWNYGYTF.